This entry describes one TCR beta chain. This sample is part of a study of CD8 T cells in Susac syndrome. Turning to the study itself: Fewer than 10 of the sequenced Susac syndrome patients were in remission, and 5 or 6 had active disease.

Sequencing of TCR beta was performed on blood CD8+ T cells and on blood CD4+ T cells. Random hexamers served to reverse transcribe roughly 0.5 to 1 ug RNA. TCR beta CDR3 was amplified by immunoSEQ multiplex PCR. This amplification extended across 54 Vbeta and 13 Jbeta segments. Using its own MiXCR run on the immunoSEQ multiplex PCR reads, TCRdb lists one record per CDR3 protein. Among 77,000 or so distinct CDR3 sequences listed, roughly 91% were seen once. V lost 5 bases and J lost 1, with 20 bases in between. Per germline, CDR1 SGHAT and CDR2 FQNNGV. This CDR3 spans 17 amino acids. This sequence was found in a human donor with Susac syndrome. The source material was CD4+ T cells from PBMCs. The chain carries TRBV11-2 and TRBJ1-2; weak D call: TRBD1 (5 bases). CDR3 bases: TGTGCCAGCAGCCATATCTATCTTACGGGGGGTAACTATGGCTACACCTTC. As protein: CASSHIYLTGGNYGYTF.